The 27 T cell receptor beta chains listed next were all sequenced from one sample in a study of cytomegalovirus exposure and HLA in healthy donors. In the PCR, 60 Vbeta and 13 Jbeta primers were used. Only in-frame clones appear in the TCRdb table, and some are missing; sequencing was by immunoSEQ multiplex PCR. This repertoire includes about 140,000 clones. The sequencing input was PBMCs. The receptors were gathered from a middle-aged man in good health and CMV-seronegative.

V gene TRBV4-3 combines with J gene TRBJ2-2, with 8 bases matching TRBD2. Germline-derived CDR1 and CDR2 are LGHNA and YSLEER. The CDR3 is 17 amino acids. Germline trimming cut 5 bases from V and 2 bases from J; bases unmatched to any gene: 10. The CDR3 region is CASSNDRGGTNTGELFF. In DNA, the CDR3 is TGCGCCAGCAGCAATGACCGGGGGGGGACAAACACCGGGGAGCTGTTTTTT.

The CDR3 nucleotides are TGTGCCAGCAGCTTAGGGGGGGTCAATACGCAGTATTTT. This codes for CASSLGGVNTQYF. This rearrangement joins TRBV7-2 to TRBJ2-3; tentative D call: TRBD2 (6 bases). The V gene's germline CDR1 is SGHTA and CDR2 FQGNSA. The CDR3 has 13 amino acids. V lost 1 base and J 7 bases, leaving 9 bases between the germline ends.

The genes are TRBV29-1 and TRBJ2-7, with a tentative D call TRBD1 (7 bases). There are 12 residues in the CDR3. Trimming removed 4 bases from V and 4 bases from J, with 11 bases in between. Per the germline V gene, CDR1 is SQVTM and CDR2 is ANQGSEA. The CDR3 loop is CSVGQGGYEQYF. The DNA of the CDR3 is TGCAGCGTTGGACAGGGAGGTTACGAGCAGTACTTC.

The CDR3 nucleotides read TGTGCCAGCAGTTACTCTGGCGGGAGGGATGGCTACACCTTC. Protein: CASSYSGGRDGYTF. The chain links TRBV6-5 to TRBJ1-2; D gene ambiguous. The CDR3 is 14 residues long. The germline CDR1 and CDR2 sequences are MNHEY and SVGAGI. V lost 0 bases and J lost 6, with 11 bases in between.

The CDR3 protein is CASSENRGGTEAFF. The CDR3 DNA reads as TGTGCCAGCAGCGAGAACAGGGGCGGCACTGAAGCTTTCTTT. This sequence joins TRBV2 and TRBJ1-1; 7 nucleotides align to TRBD1. After removal of 6 bases from V and 4 bases from J, the junction contained 8 bases not matched to a gene. Germline values: CDR1 SNHLY, CDR2 FYNNEI. CDR3 length: 14 residues.

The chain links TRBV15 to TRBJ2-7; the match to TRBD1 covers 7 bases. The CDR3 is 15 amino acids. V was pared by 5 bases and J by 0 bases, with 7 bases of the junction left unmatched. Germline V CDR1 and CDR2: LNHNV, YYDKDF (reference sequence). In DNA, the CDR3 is TGTGCCACCAGCGCCTACCGGGACAGCTCCTACGAGCAGTACTTC. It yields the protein CATSAYRDSSYEQYF.

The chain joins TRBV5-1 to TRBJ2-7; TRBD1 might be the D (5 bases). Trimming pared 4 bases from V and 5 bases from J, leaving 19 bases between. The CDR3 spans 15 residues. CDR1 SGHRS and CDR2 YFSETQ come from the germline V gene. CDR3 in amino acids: CASSADRGQVHEQYF. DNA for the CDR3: TGCGCCAGCAGCGCTGACAGAGGACAAGTCCACGAGCAGTACTTC. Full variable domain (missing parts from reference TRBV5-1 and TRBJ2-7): KAGVTQTPRYLIKTRGQQVTLSCSPISGHRSVSWYQQTPGQGLQFLFEYFSETQRNKGNFPGRFSGRQFSNSRSEMNVSTLELGDSALYLCASSADRGQVHEQYFGPGTRLTVT.

Here the CDR3 DNA reads TGTGCCAGCTCCCGACGCGGACAAAACGATAGCAATCAGCCCCAGCATTTT. It translates to CASSRRGQNDSNQPQHF. This chain links TRBV18 with TRBJ1-5, with a weak D call TRBD1 (5 bases). CDR3 length equals 17 residues. The germline CDR1 and CDR2 sequences are KGHSH and LQKENI. The V end was cut by 6 bases, the J end by 0 bases, with 18 bases between.

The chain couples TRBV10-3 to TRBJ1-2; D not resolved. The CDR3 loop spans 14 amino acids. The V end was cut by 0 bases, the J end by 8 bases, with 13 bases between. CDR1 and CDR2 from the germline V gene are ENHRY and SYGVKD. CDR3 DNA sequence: TGTGCCATCAGTGAGTCGAGGGATAACACAGGCTACACCTTC. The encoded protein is CAISESRDNTGYTF.

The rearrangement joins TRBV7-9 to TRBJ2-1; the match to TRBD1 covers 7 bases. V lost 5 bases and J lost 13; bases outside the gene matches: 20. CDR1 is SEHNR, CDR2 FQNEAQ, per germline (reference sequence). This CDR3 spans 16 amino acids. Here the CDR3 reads CASSKVGQPIARAQFF. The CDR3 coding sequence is TGTGCCAGCAGCAAGGTGGGACAGCCCATAGCCCGAGCCCAGTTCTTC.

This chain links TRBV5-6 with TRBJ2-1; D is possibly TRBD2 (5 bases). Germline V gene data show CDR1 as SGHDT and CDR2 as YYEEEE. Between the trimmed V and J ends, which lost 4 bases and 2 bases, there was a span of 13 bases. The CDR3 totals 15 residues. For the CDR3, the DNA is TGTGCCAGCAGCCCGGCGGGTGGGGCCTACAATGAGCAGTTCTTC. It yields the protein CASSPAGGAYNEQFF.

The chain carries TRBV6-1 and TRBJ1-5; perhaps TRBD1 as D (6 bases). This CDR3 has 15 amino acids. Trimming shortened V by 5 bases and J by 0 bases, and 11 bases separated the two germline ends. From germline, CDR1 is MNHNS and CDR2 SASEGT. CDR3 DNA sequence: TGTGCCAGCAGTTTGGACAGAGATAGCAATCAGCCCCAGCATTTT. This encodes CASSLDRDSNQPQHF.

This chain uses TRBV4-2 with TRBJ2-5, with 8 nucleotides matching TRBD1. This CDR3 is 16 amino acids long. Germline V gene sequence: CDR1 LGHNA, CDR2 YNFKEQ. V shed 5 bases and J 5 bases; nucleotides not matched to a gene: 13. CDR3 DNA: TGTGCCAGCAGCGCCCGGACAGGGAATATTGTTGAGACCCAGTACTTC. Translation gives CASSARTGNIVETQYF.

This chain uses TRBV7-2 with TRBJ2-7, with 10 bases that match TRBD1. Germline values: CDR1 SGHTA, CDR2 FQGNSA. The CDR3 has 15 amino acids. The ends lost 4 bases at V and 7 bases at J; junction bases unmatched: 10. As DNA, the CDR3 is TGTGCCAGCAGCTGGACCCGGGACAGGGGTCGAGAGCAGTACTTC. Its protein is CASSWTRDRGREQYF.

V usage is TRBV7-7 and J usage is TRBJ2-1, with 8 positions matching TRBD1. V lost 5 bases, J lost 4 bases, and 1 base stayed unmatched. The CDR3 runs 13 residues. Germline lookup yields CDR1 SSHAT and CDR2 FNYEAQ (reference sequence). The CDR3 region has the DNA TGTGCCAGCAGCGGGGACAGGTACAATGAGCAGTTCTTC. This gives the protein CASSGDRYNEQFF.

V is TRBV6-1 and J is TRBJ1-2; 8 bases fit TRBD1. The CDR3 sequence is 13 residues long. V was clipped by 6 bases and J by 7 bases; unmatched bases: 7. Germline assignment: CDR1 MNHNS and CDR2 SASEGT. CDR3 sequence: CASSLTGASGYTF. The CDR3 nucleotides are TGTGCCAGCAGCTTGACAGGGGCGTCTGGCTACACCTTC.

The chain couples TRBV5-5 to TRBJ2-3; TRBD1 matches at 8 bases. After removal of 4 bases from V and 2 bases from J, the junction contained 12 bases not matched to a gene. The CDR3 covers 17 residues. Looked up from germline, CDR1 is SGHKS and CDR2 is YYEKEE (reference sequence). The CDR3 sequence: CASSVFQGAENTDTQYF. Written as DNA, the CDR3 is TGTGCCAGCAGCGTATTTCAGGGGGCGGAGAACACAGATACGCAGTATTTT.

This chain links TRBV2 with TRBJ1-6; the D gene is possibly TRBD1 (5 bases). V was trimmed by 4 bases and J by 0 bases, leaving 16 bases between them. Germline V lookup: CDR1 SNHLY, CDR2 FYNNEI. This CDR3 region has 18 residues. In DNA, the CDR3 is TGTGCCAGCAGTGTGCGACAGAGTCTGCACTCCTATAATTCACCCCTCCACTTT. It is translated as CASSVRQSLHSYNSPLHF.

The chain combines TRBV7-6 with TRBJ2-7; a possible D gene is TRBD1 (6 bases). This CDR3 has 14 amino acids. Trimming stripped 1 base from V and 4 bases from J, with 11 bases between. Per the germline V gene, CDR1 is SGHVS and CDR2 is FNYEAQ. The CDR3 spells CASSLGQAIYEQYF. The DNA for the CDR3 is TGTGCCAGCAGCTTAGGACAGGCGATATACGAGCAGTACTTC.

The CDR3 DNA follows: TGTGCCAGCAGTGAAGCCCTTAGCGGGGGAAGCCGTGAGCAGTTCTTC. As protein: CASSEALSGGSREQFF. The genes are TRBV6-1 and TRBJ2-1; 9 positions match TRBD2. This CDR3 comprises 16 residues. Germline V gives CDR1 MNHNS, CDR2 SASEGT. The V segment lost 0 bases and the J segment 9 bases; nucleotides outside the gene matches: 9.

CDR3 DNA sequence: TGCGCCAGCAGCTTGGGGGGGGACTACAATGAGCAGTTCTTC. Translated, it gives CASSLGGDYNEQFF. V usage is TRBV5-1 and J usage is TRBJ2-1; a possible D gene is TRBD2 (6 bases). Between the trimmed V and J ends, which lost 0 bases and 3 bases, there was a span of 7 bases. The V gene's germline CDR1 is SGHRS and CDR2 YFSETQ. CDR3 size: 14 residues.

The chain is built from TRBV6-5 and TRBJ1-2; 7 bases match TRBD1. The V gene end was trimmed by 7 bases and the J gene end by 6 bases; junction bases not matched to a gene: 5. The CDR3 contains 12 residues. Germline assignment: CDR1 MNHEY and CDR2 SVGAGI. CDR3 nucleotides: TGTGCCAGCACCTCGACAGGGAATGGCTACACCTTC. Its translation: CASTSTGNGYTF.

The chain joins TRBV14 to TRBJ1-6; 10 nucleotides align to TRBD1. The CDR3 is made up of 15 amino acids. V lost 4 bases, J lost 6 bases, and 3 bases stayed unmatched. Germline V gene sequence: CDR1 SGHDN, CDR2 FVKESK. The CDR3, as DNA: TGTGCCAGCAGCCGACAGGGGGCTATTAATTCACCCCTCCACTTT. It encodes CASSRQGAINSPLHF.

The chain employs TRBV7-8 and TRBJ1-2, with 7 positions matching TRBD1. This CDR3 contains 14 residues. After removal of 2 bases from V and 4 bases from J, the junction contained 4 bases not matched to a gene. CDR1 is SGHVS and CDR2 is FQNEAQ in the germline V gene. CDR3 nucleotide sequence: TGTGCCAGCAGCTTAACAGGGGACCTCTATGGCTACACCTTC. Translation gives CASSLTGDLYGYTF.

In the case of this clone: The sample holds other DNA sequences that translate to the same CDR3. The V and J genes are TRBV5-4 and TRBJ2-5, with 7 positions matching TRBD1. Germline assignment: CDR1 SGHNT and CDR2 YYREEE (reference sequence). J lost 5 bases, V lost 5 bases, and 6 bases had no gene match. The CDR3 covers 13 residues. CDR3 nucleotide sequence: TGTGCCAGCAGGGACAACAGGGGTGAGACCCAGTACTTC. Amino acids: CASRDNRGETQYF. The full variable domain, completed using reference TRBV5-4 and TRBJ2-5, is ETGVTQSPTHLIKTRGQQVTLRCSSQSGHNTVSWYQQALGQGPQFIFQYYREEENGRGNFPPRFSGLQFPNYSSELNVNALELDDSALYLCASRDNRGETQYFGPGTRLLVL.

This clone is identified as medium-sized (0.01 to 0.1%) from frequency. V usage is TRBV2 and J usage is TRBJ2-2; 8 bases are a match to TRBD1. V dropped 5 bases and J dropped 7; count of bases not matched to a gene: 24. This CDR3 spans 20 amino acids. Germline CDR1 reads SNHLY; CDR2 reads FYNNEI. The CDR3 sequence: CASSRPPGQGDGGRYGELFF. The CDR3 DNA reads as TGTGCCAGCAGTAGGCCCCCTGGACAGGGAGACGGGGGCCGTTACGGGGAGCTGTTTTTT.

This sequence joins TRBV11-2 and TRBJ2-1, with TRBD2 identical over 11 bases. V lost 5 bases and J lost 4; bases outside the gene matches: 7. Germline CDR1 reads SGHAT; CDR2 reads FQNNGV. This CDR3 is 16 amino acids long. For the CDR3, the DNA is TGTGCCAGCAGCATCCATAGCGGGGGGGGATACAATGAGCAGTTCTTC. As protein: CASSIHSGGGYNEQFF. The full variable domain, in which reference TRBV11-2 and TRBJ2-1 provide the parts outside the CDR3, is EAGVAQSPRYKIIEKRQSVAFWCNPISGHATLYWYQQILGQGPKLLIQFQNNGVVDDSQLPKDRFSAERLKGVDSTLKIQPAKLEDSAVYLCASSIHSGGGYNEQFFGPGTRLTVL.